This T cell receptor beta chain came from a study of Ad26.COV2.S vaccination and SARS-CoV-2 variants. Remarks on this clone: The antigen remains undetermined.

Treatment indicated: around 19 received Ad26.COV2.S at low or high dose, single or two shots; 5 received placebo; per-sample allocation not given. Following the first vaccine or placebo injection, samples were taken on day 63. The study's findings and limits: The study found higher spike-specific TCR breadth in vaccine than placebo recipients.

The protocol was immunoSEQ multiplex PCR, while the TCRdb copy is restricted to in-frame clones and leaves out a portion. Of 350,000 to 450,000 clones listed, around 92% are singletons. Germline V CDR1 and CDR2: MNHEY, SVGEGT. The V end lost 6 bases, the J end lost 6 bases, and 15 bases lay between the germline ends. This CDR3 region has 14 residues. The specimen was peripheral blood, collected in a trial of Ad26.COV2.S vaccine versus placebo. This TCR derives from a person between 18 and 60 years old who received the Ad26.COV2.S COVID-19 vaccine or a placebo. V usage is TRBV6-2 or TRBV6-3 and J usage is TRBJ1-5, with D perhaps matching TRBD1 (6 bases). The DNA for the CDR3 is TGTGCCAGCAGCCATAGCAGGGGAGGTCAGCCCCAGCATTTT. Protein sequence: CASSHSRGGQPQHF.